This T cell receptor (beta chain) was sequenced for a study of tissue T cells after allogeneic stem cell transplantation. Using immunoSEQ multiplex PCR, the repertoire was profiled, and TCRdb retains in-frame clones only, with some absent. The sample carries some 3,000 clones, about 42% recorded once. The J segment lost 6 bases and the V segment lost 2 bases, leaving 4 bases of the junction unmatched. CDR1 KGHPV and CDR2 FQNQEV come from the germline V gene (reference sequence). The length of the CDR3 is 15 residues. Comment on this clone: Germline and genes here are mouse. The observed sequence ends 1 residue before the CDR3 terminus, with the missing tail filled in from the germline J gene.

Time point in this sample: mouse harvest day 14 after allogeneic transplant. Mouse grafts combined 10^7 T-cell-depleted bone marrow cells with 10^6 splenic CD5+ T cells. Tissues came from B6→BALB/c major-mismatch GVHD mice at day 7 or 14. The V call is TRBV26, the J call TRBJ1-6; TRBD1 matches at 7 bases. TRBJ1-6 is an open reading frame, and its role is uncertain. This sequence was found in a female BALB/c mouse given C57BL/6 T cells with graft-versus-host disease after an allogeneic hematopoietic cell transplant. The material sequenced was gut tissue. CDR3 amino acids: CASSLTGEGNSPLYF. Incomplete CDR3 DNA: TGTGCCAGCAGTCTGACAGGGGAGGGTAATTCGCCCCTCTAC.